The 13 T cell receptor beta chains below come from one sample, sequenced in a study of siplizumab effects on memory and regulatory T cells. Produced via immunoSEQ multiplex PCR; TCRdb's table is partial and in-frame only. The data contain about 100,000 clones, approximately 91% of them seen just once; the ten biggest clones take up about 12%. The material sequenced was non-Treg CD4+ T cells sorted from blood. The source of these receptors is a human donor in good health.

This clone was detected once. The J gene is TRBJ1-1, the V gene TRBV29-1; maybe TRBD1 (6 bases). V lost 7 bases and J 3 bases, leaving 15 bases between the germline ends. CDR3 size: 13 residues. Germline CDR1 is SQVTM and CDR2 is ANQGSEA. The DNA of the CDR3 is TGCAGCGCCTCCGGGACATTGGACACTGAAGCTTTCTTT. Protein sequence: CSASGTLDTEAFF.

The chain employs TRBV5-1 and TRBJ1-4; D gene ambiguous. V lost 4 bases, J lost 4 bases, and 11 bases lay in between. The CDR3 sequence is 14 residues long. The germline CDR1 and CDR2 sequences are SGHRS and YFSETQ. As DNA, the CDR3 is TGCGCCAGCAGCCCCGGACGGGGTAATGAAAAACTGTTTTTT. This gives the protein CASSPGRGNEKLFF.

In its sample, this clone was seen a few times. The chain recombines TRBV2 with TRBJ1-1, with 8 positions matching TRBD1. Germline CDR1 reads SNHLY; CDR2 reads FYNNEI. Trimming cost V 6 bases and J 5 bases; bases outside gene matches: 5. The CDR3 totals 13 residues. The CDR3 here is CASRVRGPTEAFF. The CDR3 coding sequence is TGTGCCAGCAGAGTCAGGGGGCCTACTGAAGCTTTCTTT.

The rearrangement links TRBV20-1 to TRBJ2-3; possible D gene TRBD1, 7 bases. Germline CDR1 is DFQATT and CDR2 is SNEGSKA (reference sequence). V lost 6 bases to trimming and J lost 8 bases, with 12 bases between them. This CDR3 is 11 amino acids long. The CDR3 region has the DNA TGCAGTGCCCTCAGGGGGGCTACGCAGTATTTT. It specifies CSALRGATQYF.

The chain links TRBV28 to TRBJ2-5; 7 positions match TRBD1. V lost 5 bases, J lost 4 bases, and 7 bases stayed unmatched. Germline CDR1 reads MDHEN; CDR2 reads SYDVKM. This CDR3 region has 14 residues. CDR3 sequence: CASSATGKGETQYF. The CDR3 DNA follows: TGTGCCAGCAGTGCGACAGGGAAAGGAGAGACCCAGTACTTC.

CDR3 region: CAWSAGESNYGYTF. Here the CDR3 DNA reads TGTGCCTGGAGTGCGGGGGAGAGCAACTATGGCTACACCTTC. The chain couples TRBV30 to TRBJ1-2; D possibly corresponds to TRBD1 (5 bases). V lost 1 base and J lost 2, with 11 bases in between. The germline CDR1 and CDR2 sequences are GTSNPN and SVGIG (reference sequence). This CDR3 is 14 amino acids long. The full variable domain, its missing parts supplied by reference TRBV30 and TRBJ1-2, is SQTIHQWPATLVQPVGSPLSLECTVEGTSNPNLYWYRQAAGRGLQLLFYSVGIGQISSEVPQNLSASRPQDRQFILSSKKLLLSDSGFYLCAWSAGESNYGYTFGSGTRLTVV.

The chain uses TRBV28 and TRBJ2-1, with 13 bases identical to TRBD2. J lost 8 bases, V lost 6 bases, and 7 bases had no gene match. The CDR3 spans 15 residues. The germline gives CDR1 MDHEN, CDR2 SYDVKM. This chain's CDR3 is CASREKGLAGYEQFF. The CDR3 bases are TGTGCCAGCAGAGAAAAGGGACTAGCGGGATATGAGCAGTTCTTC.

This clone was seen once. V gene TRBV30 combines with J gene TRBJ2-3; no reliable D call. Trimming took 3 bases from V and 0 from J, leaving 16 bases between them. CDR1 is GTSNPN and CDR2 is SVGIG in the germline V gene (reference sequence). CDR3 length: 16 residues. CDR3 protein: CAWRRHRRRSTDTQYF. CDR3 nucleotide sequence: TGTGCCTGGAGACGACACCGGCGACGGAGCACAGATACGCAGTATTTT.

This chain connects TRBV6-1 to TRBJ2-6, with D tentatively TRBD2 (5 bases). V was pared by 6 bases and J by 3 bases, with 6 bases between. CDR3 size: 13 residues. From germline, CDR1 is MNHNS and CDR2 SASEGT. The CDR3 loop reads CASRGSGANVLTF. The CDR3 coding sequence is TGTGCCAGCAGGGGGAGTGGGGCCAACGTCCTGACTTTC.

This clone was picked up a small number of times. In the same sample, other DNA sequences code for this CDR3. The chain has TRBV6-5 and TRBJ2-7; D might be TRBD1 (6 bases). V lost 4 bases, J lost 3 bases, and 13 bases lay in between. Germline-derived CDR1 and CDR2 are MNHEY and SVGAGI. The CDR3 totals 14 residues. For the CDR3, the DNA is TGTGCCAGCAGTTCGCCCCAGACAGGCTACGAGCAGTACTTC. Amino acid sequence: CASSSPQTGYEQYF.

This chain uses TRBV21-1 with TRBJ2-1; the table names TRBD2, a call not compared with the DNA. TRBV21-1 is classified as a pseudogene. The CDR3 covers 17 residues. CDR3 sequence: CASSKVPSGSLGDEQFF. The CDR3 DNA is TGTGCCAGCAGCAAAGTTCCCAGCGGGAGCTTGGGCGATGAGCAGTTCTTC.

The chain couples TRBV4-1 to TRBJ1-1, with D perhaps matching TRBD1 (6 bases). Trimming took off 3 bases at V and 4 bases at J, with 12 bases between the two ends. The germline V gene has CDR1 MGHRA and CDR2 YSYEKL. This CDR3 contains 14 residues. The CDR3 nucleotides read TGCGCCAGCAGCCAGGTCATCAGGGGCACTGAAGCTTTCTTT. Protein: CASSQVIRGTEAFF.

This chain uses TRBV2 with TRBJ2-1, with a possible D match to TRBD2 (5 bases). In germline, CDR1 is SNHLY, CDR2 FYNNEI. CDR3 size: 15 residues. V was cut by 4 bases and J by 2 bases, with 12 bases left in between. In DNA form, the CDR3 reads TGTGCCAGCAGTGTTGAAGGAGGCACCTACAATGAGCAGTTCTTC. Amino acids: CASSVEGGTYNEQFF.